These 28 T cell receptor beta chains were sequenced from one sample in a study of blood T cell repertoires in COVID-19. The table came from immunoSEQ multiplex PCR; TCRdb's copy has only in-frame clones and leaves some out. Found here are about 250,000 clones, about 80% of them singletons; the top ten hold roughly 10%. The sample consisted of peripheral blood. The source of these receptors is an older man with acute or convalescent COVID-19.

This clone was recorded only once. The CDR3 DNA reads as TGTGCCACCAGTGACCCGCGGGGGTCGTTAGGCAATCAGCCCCAGCATTTT. It codes for CATSDPRGSLGNQPQHF. The rearrangement joins TRBV24-1 to TRBJ1-5; tentatively, D is TRBD1 (5 bases). This CDR3 contains 17 residues. V dropped 4 bases and J dropped 2 bases, with 17 bases sitting between them. The germline V gene has CDR1 KGHDR and CDR2 SFDVKD.

This chain joins TRBV6-1 and TRBJ1-2, with a weak D call TRBD1 (6 bases). The V gene's germline CDR1 is MNHNS and CDR2 SASEGT. With 0 bases removed from V and 6 bases from J, the gap between germline ends came to 14 bases. CDR3 length equals 15 residues. CDR3 nucleotides: TGTGCCAGCAGTGAAGCGGGGGGGGCGGCAAATGGCTACACCTTC. It specifies CASSEAGGAANGYTF.

CDR3 DNA: TGCGCCAGCAGCTTGGCCGAGCGCGGAGCTAGGGGCTACACCTTC. It yields the protein CASSLAERGARGYTF. This chain joins TRBV5-1 and TRBJ1-2; no clear D gene. The CDR3 runs to 15 residues. V was pared by 0 bases and J by 8 bases, with 17 bases between. Germline V CDR1 and CDR2: SGHRS, YFSETQ.

The J gene is TRBJ1-5, the V gene TRBV5-6, with 8 bases fitting TRBD1. Germline loops: CDR1 SGHDT, CDR2 YYEEEE. The CDR3 consists of 13 residues. Germline trimming cut 4 bases from V and 7 bases from J; bases unmatched to any gene: 4. CDR3 nucleotides: TGTGCCAGCAGCCGGGACAGGAGCCAGCCCCAGCATTTT. Residues: CASSRDRSQPQHF.

V usage is TRBV9 and J usage is TRBJ2-3; 7 positions match TRBD2. Per germline, CDR1 SGDLS and CDR2 YYNGEE. The CDR3 is made up of 14 amino acids. Trimming at V came to 5 bases and at J to 0 bases, leaving 3 bases not matched to a gene. The CDR3 reads CASSSSGSTDTQYF. In DNA, the CDR3 is TGTGCCAGCAGTTCTAGCGGTAGCACAGATACGCAGTATTTT.

The chain couples TRBV4-2 to TRBJ1-1, with D perhaps matching TRBD1 (6 bases). The germline V gene has CDR1 LGHNA and CDR2 YNFKEQ. Deletions cut 4 bases from V and 6 bases from J, with 15 bases between. CDR3 length equals 14 residues. The CDR3 region is CASSLMDRRAEAFF. Here the CDR3 DNA reads TGTGCCAGCAGCCTCATGGACAGACGGGCTGAAGCTTTCTTT.

The chain combines TRBV3-1 (or the pseudogene TRBV3-2) with TRBJ2-5; 7 bases are a match to TRBD1. CDR1 is LGHDT and CDR2 is YNNKEL in the germline V gene (reference sequence). The CDR3 is 14 residues long. The V and J ends lost 4 bases and 5 bases, in that order; junction bases with no gene match: 7. CDR3: CASSRHGTDETQYF. In DNA, the CDR3 is TGTGCCAGCAGCCGTCACGGGACAGATGAGACCCAGTACTTC.

The rearrangement joins TRBV5-1 to TRBJ1-6; D remains ambiguous. Looked up from germline, CDR1 is SGHRS and CDR2 is YFSETQ. The CDR3 length is 13 residues. Trimming shortened V by 1 base and J by 7 bases, and 6 bases separated the two germline ends. In nucleotides, the CDR3 is TGCGCCAGCAGCTTGAACATAAATTCACCCCTCCACTTT. This sequence encodes CASSLNINSPLHF.

This clone came up a few times. V gene TRBV9 combines with J gene TRBJ2-1; 13 nucleotides agree with TRBD2. This CDR3 has 13 amino acids. Losses at the gene ends were 10 bases for V and 8 bases for J; bases not matched to a gene: 6. CDR1 is SGDLS, CDR2 YYNGEE, per germline. Here the CDR3 reads CADTSGRAHEQFF. The CDR3 coding sequence is TGTGCCGACACTAGCGGGAGGGCCCATGAGCAGTTCTTC.

J is TRBJ1-1 and V is TRBV12-3 or TRBV12-4; the D gene is possibly TRBD1 (5 bases). The CDR3 consists of 12 residues. V shed 4 bases and J shed 11 bases, with 14 bases lying between them. The CDR3 DNA reads TGTGCCAGCAGTTCGGGACTCCTAATGGCTTTCTTT. It codes for CASSSGLLMAFF.

The V and J genes are TRBV29-1 and TRBJ2-5; the D gene is possibly TRBD1 (6 bases). Between the trimmed V and J ends, which lost 7 bases and 3 bases, there was a span of 15 bases. Germline V lookup: CDR1 SQVTM, CDR2 ANQGSEA. This CDR3 has 13 amino acids. CDR3 DNA sequence: TGCAGCGCCGAAGGGGGAAGAGAAGAGACCCAGTACTTC. It is translated as CSAEGGREETQYF.

The chain links TRBV7-9 to TRBJ1-1; weak D call: TRBD1 (5 bases). V was shortened by 8 bases and J by 0 bases, with 10 bases between the two germline ends. The V gene's germline CDR1 is SEHNR and CDR2 FQNEAQ (reference sequence). This CDR3 contains 13 residues. The DNA of the CDR3 is TGTGCCAGCGGCAGGGTTATGAACACTGAAGCTTTCTTT. This gives the protein CASGRVMNTEAFF.

CDR3 sequence (DNA): TGTGCCAGCAGTTTAGCCTTGGAAAAACTGTTTTTT. This codes for CASSLALEKLFF. The chain carries TRBV12-3 or TRBV12-4 and TRBJ1-4; D is unclear. Trimming removed 0 bases from V and 8 bases from J, with 4 bases in between. This CDR3 spans 12 amino acids.

This chain joins TRBV18 and TRBJ1-1; 7 bases are a match to TRBD1. The CDR3 covers 15 residues. The V gene's germline CDR1 is KGHSH and CDR2 LQKENI. V dropped 0 bases and J dropped 4; count of bases not matched to a gene: 5. CDR3 in amino acids: CASSPPLTGATEAFF. CDR3 sequence (DNA): TGTGCCAGCTCACCACCGCTAACAGGGGCCACTGAAGCTTTCTTT.

V usage is TRBV18 and J usage is TRBJ2-7; D is undetermined. CDR3 length: 16 residues. The germline gives CDR1 KGHSH, CDR2 LQKENI. The V and J ends lost 1 base and 2 bases respectively, with 15 bases between them. CDR3 nucleotides: TGTGCCAGCTCACCACTAGAACAGCTTTTAACCTACGAGCAGTACTTC. Protein product: CASSPLEQLLTYEQYF.

This chain joins TRBV5-1 and TRBJ2-6, with D hard to call. The CDR3 sequence is 15 residues long. V lost 1 base to trimming and J lost 2 bases, with 7 bases between them. Germline V gene data show CDR1 as SGHRS and CDR2 as YFSETQ. The CDR3 DNA sequence: TGCGCCAGCAGCTTGAGGAGAGCTGGGGCCAACGTCCTGACTTTC. Translated: CASSLRRAGANVLTF.

The chain carries TRBV5-1 and TRBJ2-7, with D possibly TRBD2 on 6 matching bases. Looked up from germline, CDR1 is SGHRS and CDR2 is YFSETQ. The CDR3 has 15 residues. With 4 bases removed from V and 1 base from J, the gap between germline ends came to 15 bases. The chain's CDR3 is CASSRDGGTSYEQYF. The DNA of the CDR3 is TGCGCCAGCAGCCGGGACGGGGGAACGTCCTACGAGCAGTACTTC.

The rearrangement joins TRBV5-4 to TRBJ2-3, with D possibly matching TRBD1 (6 bases). In germline, CDR1 is SGHNT, CDR2 YYREEE (reference sequence). V lost 2 bases, J lost 2 bases, and 15 bases lay in between. The CDR3 contains 16 residues. CDR3 amino acids: CASSFDRPRATDTQYF. CDR3 DNA sequence: TGTGCCAGCAGCTTCGACAGGCCTAGGGCCACAGATACGCAGTATTTT. The full variable domain, in which reference TRBV5-4 and TRBJ2-3 provide the parts outside the CDR3, is ETGVTQSPTHLIKTRGQQVTLRCSSQSGHNTVSWYQQALGQGPQFIFQYYREEENGRGNFPPRFSGLQFPNYSSELNVNALELDDSALYLCASSFDRPRATDTQYFGPGTRLTVL.

The chain has TRBV19 and TRBJ1-2; a possible D gene is TRBD1 (5 bases). Germline V gene sequence: CDR1 LNHDA, CDR2 SQIVND (reference sequence). This CDR3 is built from 12 residues. V gave up 4 bases and J gave up 5 bases, with 8 bases separating them. Here the CDR3 reads CASSTRQYGYTF. For the CDR3, the DNA is TGTGCCAGTAGTACAAGACAGTATGGCTACACCTTC.

The chain links TRBV4-2 to TRBJ2-1, with D possibly matching TRBD1 (6 bases). Between the trimmed V and J ends, which lost 0 bases and 0 bases, there was a span of 9 bases. The germline V gene encodes CDR1 LGHNA and CDR2 YNFKEQ. The CDR3 contains 16 residues. CDR3 nucleotides: TGTGCCAGCAGCCAAGATCACAGGGCCTCCTACAATGAGCAGTTCTTC. Its protein is CASSQDHRASYNEQFF.

Comments on this clone: This sample includes further DNA sequences coding for the same CDR3. The chain couples TRBV6-5 to TRBJ2-3; possibly TRBD1 for D (6 bases). V lost 6 bases and J 1 base, leaving 8 bases between the germline ends. Germline V CDR1 and CDR2: MNHEY, SVGAGI. This CDR3 spans 13 amino acids. CDR3 sequence: CASRRTGTDTQYF. CDR3 bases: TGTGCCAGCAGGCGGACAGGCACAGATACGCAGTATTTT.

The CDR3 sequence: CATSDLQELFF. CDR3 DNA: TGTGCCACCAGTGATTTGCAAGAGCTGTTTTTT. The chain joins TRBV24-1 to TRBJ2-2; unclear D gene. CDR3 length: 11 residues. Germline CDR1 is KGHDR and CDR2 is SFDVKD. Trimming cost V 0 bases and J 11 bases, with 3 bases left between them.

This clone appeared a single time. The chain is built from TRBV2 and TRBJ2-7; 9 bases are shared with TRBD1. The CDR3 sequence is 14 residues long. Trimming took 6 bases from V and 6 from J; bases not matched to a gene: 9. CDR1 SNHLY and CDR2 FYNNEI come from the germline V gene. In DNA, the CDR3 is TGTGCCAGCAGAGCGGACAGGGGCTCCCTCGAGCAGTACTTC. It yields the protein CASRADRGSLEQYF.

The chain employs TRBV21-1 and TRBJ2-3; the DNA was not compared with TRBD2, the D call given in the table. TRBV21-1 is a recognized pseudogene. This CDR3 spans 21 amino acids. CDR3 protein: CASSKWGPGLAHPLSTDTQYF. CDR3 sequence (DNA): TGTGCCAGCAGCAAATGGGGACCGGGACTAGCCCACCCCCTTAGCACAGATACGCAGTATTTT.

The chain has TRBV24-1 and TRBJ1-1, with D tentatively TRBD1 (6 bases). The V gene lost 3 bases and the J gene lost 4 bases, with 11 bases spanning the gap. The germline V gene has CDR1 KGHDR and CDR2 SFDVKD. The CDR3 totals 14 residues. The CDR3 is CATSDRGAGTEAFF. CDR3 bases: TGTGCCACCAGTGATCGGGGGGCCGGCACTGAAGCTTTCTTT.

This CDR3 is CATRSGQLSYEQYF. CDR3 nucleotides: TGTGCCACGCGATCTGGACAGCTCTCCTACGAGCAGTACTTC. V is TRBV28 and J is TRBJ2-7; weak D call: TRBD1 (6 bases). The CDR3 sequence is 14 residues long. CDR1 and CDR2 from the germline V gene are MDHEN and SYDVKM. Trimming pared 10 bases from V and 0 bases from J, leaving 16 bases between.

The chain has TRBV29-1 and TRBJ1-1, with 9 nucleotides matching TRBD1. The CDR3 runs 13 residues. V lost 5 bases to trimming and J lost 5 bases; unmatched junction nucleotides: 6. Germline CDR1 SQVTM, CDR2 ANQGSEA. CDR3 nucleotides: TGCAGCGTTAGTAGACAGGGGGAAACTGAAGCTTTCTTT. Its translation: CSVSRQGETEAFF. Combining the CDR3 with reference TRBV29-1 and TRBJ1-1 gives the whole variable domain SAVISQKPSRDICQRGTSLTIQCQVDSQVTMMFWYRQQPGQSLTLIATANQGSEATYESGFVIDKFPISRPNLTFSTLTVSNMSPEDSSIYLCSVSRQGETEAFFGQGTRLTVV.

This clone was seen more than once but under ten times. The chain uses TRBV7-9 and TRBJ2-1; tentatively, D is TRBD2 (5 bases). CDR3 length equals 18 residues. Trimming took 8 bases from V and 0 from J, leaving 23 bases between them. Looked up from germline, CDR1 is SEHNR and CDR2 is FQNEAQ (reference sequence). The CDR3 here is CASSKSAGLILSYNEQFF. The CDR3 DNA is TGTGCCAGCTCAAAGAGCGCCGGACTTATCCTCTCCTACAATGAGCAGTTCTTC.